The 21 T cell receptor beta chains reported below all come from one sample, sequenced in a study of blood T cell repertoires in COVID-19. Using immunoSEQ multiplex PCR, the repertoire was profiled, and TCRdb retains in-frame clones only, with some absent. Of more than 250,000 clones listed, 65% to 85% were seen once; the top ten hold around 1.2%. Sequenced material: peripheral blood. These receptors all come from a woman aged 45-65 years with acute or convalescent COVID-19.

The chain links TRBV11-2 to TRBJ2-1; D is ambiguous. CDR1 SGHAT and CDR2 FQNNGV come from the germline V gene. The CDR3 totals 15 residues. V was trimmed by 5 bases and J by 6 bases, leaving 17 bases between them. The CDR3 bases are TGTGCCAGCAGCCCTACGGTCGGCGGATCCAATGAGCAGTTCTTC. It encodes CASSPTVGGSNEQFF.

This sequence joins TRBV5-1 and TRBJ1-6; possibly TRBD1 for D (6 bases). This CDR3 has 16 amino acids. Trimming pared 4 bases from V and 5 bases from J, leaving 16 bases between. The V gene's germline CDR1 is SGHRS and CDR2 YFSETQ. This CDR3 reads CASSPIPGADNSPLHF. The CDR3 coding sequence is TGCGCCAGCAGCCCAATTCCAGGGGCTGATAATTCACCCCTCCACTTT.

The chain links TRBV25-1 to TRBJ1-1; no clear D. Germline CDR1 reads MGHDK; CDR2 reads SYGVNS. This CDR3 contains 15 residues. Trimming shortened V by 1 base and J by 5 bases, and 14 bases separated the two germline ends. CDR3 protein: CASSELGFTGTEAFF. The CDR3 DNA sequence: TGTGCCAGCAGTGAATTGGGATTTACGGGGACTGAAGCTTTCTTT. Based on the CDR3 plus reference TRBV25-1 and TRBJ1-1, the full variable domain is EADIYQTPRYLVIGTGKKITLECSQTMGHDKMYWYQQDPGMELHLIHYSYGVNSTEKGDLSSESTVSRIRTEHFPLTLESARPSHTSQYLCASSELGFTGTEAFFGQGTRLTVV.

V gene TRBV7-2 combines with J gene TRBJ1-1; 7 bases align to TRBD1. J gave up 9 bases and V 5 bases, and 9 bases lay outside the gene matches. CDR3 length: 13 amino acids. Germline V lookup: CDR1 SGHTA, CDR2 FQGNSA. The CDR3 bases are TGTGCCAGCAGCATCGACAGGGTGGAGAAAGCTTTCTTT. As protein: CASSIDRVEKAFF.

The V call is TRBV14, the J call TRBJ1-1; D gene unclear. V dropped 1 base and J dropped 5 bases, with 8 bases sitting between them. Germline CDR1 and CDR2: SGHDN and FVKESK. CDR3 length: 13 amino acids. The CDR3 spells CASSQVLETEAFF. The CDR3 DNA reads as TGTGCCAGCAGCCAAGTTCTGGAGACTGAAGCTTTCTTT.

The DNA of the CDR3 is TGTGCCAGTAGCCCCGGGACCGGGGGTCCAGATACGCAGTATTTT. Its translation: CASSPGTGGPDTQYF. The chain has TRBV19 and TRBJ2-3; TRBD2 might be the D (6 bases). V shed 6 bases and J shed 4 bases, with 17 bases lying between them. Germline CDR1 is LNHDA and CDR2 is SQIVND (reference sequence). CDR3 length: 15 amino acids.

This sequence joins TRBV6-6 and TRBJ2-5; 10 bases are a match to TRBD2. Germline values: CDR1 MNHNY, CDR2 SVGAGI (reference sequence). Trimming took 5 bases from V and 5 from J; bases not matched to a gene: 8. CDR3 length equals 15 residues. The CDR3: CASSLTSGVWETQYF. The CDR3 bases are TGTGCCAGCAGTCTCACTAGCGGGGTTTGGGAGACCCAGTACTTC.

The rearrangement uses TRBV10-3 and TRBJ1-4; 7 nucleotides match TRBD1. The CDR3 loop spans 13 amino acids. Unmatched junction bases numbered 10, after V lost 10 bases and J lost 8 bases. Germline CDR1 is ENHRY and CDR2 is SYGVKD. The CDR3: CATNTGAREKLFF. The CDR3 nucleotides are TGTGCCACCAACACAGGGGCTCGGGAAAAACTGTTTTTT.

This clone showed up just a few times. This rearrangement joins TRBV5-8 to TRBJ1-2; D not certain. Germline CDR1 and CDR2: SGHTS and YDEGEE. The V and J ends lost 0 bases and 8 bases respectively, with 17 bases between them. The CDR3 covers 15 residues. The CDR3 protein is CASSLGLYRGLGYTF. In DNA, the CDR3 is TGTGCCAGCAGCTTGGGACTCTACCGGGGTCTCGGCTACACCTTC.

The CDR3 DNA reads as TGCGCCAGCAGCTTGCCTCCCAGCTCCTACAATGAGCAGTTCTTC. Residues: CASSLPPSSYNEQFF. The chain couples TRBV5-1 to TRBJ2-1; D remains unclear. The CDR3 has 15 amino acids. Deletions cut 1 base from V and 0 bases from J, with 8 bases between. CDR1 is SGHRS, CDR2 YFSETQ, per germline.

This rearrangement joins TRBV7-2 to TRBJ1-5; tentatively, D is TRBD1 (6 bases). V lost 2 bases to trimming and J lost 16 bases, with 24 bases between them. CDR3 length equals 15 residues. Germline V gene lookup returns CDR1 SGHTA and CDR2 FQGNSA. The CDR3 is CASSLRDGGAGERHF. The DNA for the CDR3 is TGTGCCAGCAGCTTAAGGGATGGTGGCGCAGGGGAACGACATTTT.

A note on this clone: The same CDR3 also results from other DNA sequences found in this sample. The J gene is TRBJ1-1, the V gene TRBV30; D not resolved. The V end lost 2 bases, the J end lost 8 bases, and 9 bases lay between the germline ends. CDR1 and CDR2 from the germline V gene are GTSNPN and SVGIG (reference sequence). This CDR3 spans 11 amino acids. CDR3 in amino acids: CAWSPNREAFF. The CDR3 coding sequence is TGTGCCTGGAGTCCCAATCGGGAAGCTTTCTTT.

The genes are TRBV12-5 and TRBJ1-2; 7 nucleotides match TRBD1. The CDR3 runs to 14 residues. Germline loops: CDR1 LGHNT, CDR2 FRNRAP. Trimming removed 6 bases from V and 1 base from J; junction bases left unmatched: 5. The CDR3 here is CASGRDSLNYGYTF. The DNA for the CDR3 is TGTGCTAGTGGCCGGGACAGCCTTAACTATGGCTACACCTTC.

As regards this clone: One base away lies a much larger clone, so this may be a sequencing read error. The chain joins TRBV14 to TRBJ1-1; unclear D gene. The ends were cut back, 2 bases at V and 1 base at J, with 5 bases in the middle. Germline-derived CDR1 and CDR2 are SGHDN and FVKESK. CDR3 length: 13 amino acids. The CDR3 spells CASSQQANTEAFF. CDR3 nucleotide sequence: TGTGCCAGCAGCCAACAGGCGAACACTGAAGCTTTCTTT.

The V call is TRBV18, the J call TRBJ1-4; D gene unclear. Trimming removed 2 bases from V and 6 bases from J, with 7 bases in between. The CDR3 contains 13 residues. Germline assignment: CDR1 KGHSH and CDR2 LQKENI. CDR3 in DNA: TGTGCCAGCTCACCAATGGCAGATGAAAAACTGTTTTTT. This gives the protein CASSPMADEKLFF.

The V call is TRBV7-9, the J call TRBJ2-5, with 7 bases lining up with TRBD1. Germline lookup yields CDR1 SEHNR and CDR2 FQNEAQ (reference sequence). V lost 6 bases to trimming and J lost 1 base; unmatched junction nucleotides: 2. The CDR3 consists of 13 residues. DNA for the CDR3: TGTGCCAGCAGTTCAGGGGGCCAAGAGACCCAGTACTTC. This encodes CASSSGGQETQYF.

This clone was counted a few times. The chain links TRBV5-1 to TRBJ2-3; D is unclear. V gave up 0 bases and J gave up 8 bases, with 10 bases separating them. From germline, CDR1 is SGHRS and CDR2 YFSETQ. CDR3 size: 13 residues. This CDR3 is CASSLEPTVTQYF. The DNA for the CDR3 is TGCGCCAGCAGCTTGGAGCCAACGGTTACGCAGTATTTT.

The genes are TRBV11-3 and TRBJ2-1, with D perhaps matching TRBD2 (6 bases). CDR1 is SGHNT, CDR2 YENEEA, per germline. V dropped 3 bases and J dropped 8 bases, with 20 bases sitting between them. The CDR3 spans 16 residues. The DNA of the CDR3 is TGTGCCAGCAGCTTTTCGGGGCTCGACGGGAGCTATGAGCAGTTCTTC. Its protein product is CASSFSGLDGSYEQFF.

The rearrangement links TRBV11-2 to TRBJ1-1, with D maybe TRBD1 (5 bases). The CDR3 length is 15 residues. V shed 5 bases and J shed 1 base, with 14 bases lying between them. In germline, CDR1 is SGHAT, CDR2 FQNNGV. The CDR3 nucleotides read TGTGCCAGCAGCCTTTCCGTGGGGGGGAACACTGAAGCTTTCTTT. As protein: CASSLSVGGNTEAFF.

This rearrangement joins TRBV7-2 to TRBJ1-2, with 7 nucleotides matching TRBD1. The CDR3 spans 17 residues. The V and J ends lost 2 bases and 4 bases, in that order; junction bases with no gene match: 13. The germline V gene encodes CDR1 SGHTA and CDR2 FQGNSA. CDR3 in amino acids: CASSLTSRGQLLYGYTF. The CDR3 DNA reads as TGTGCCAGCAGCTTAACCAGCCGGGGACAGCTCCTCTATGGCTACACCTTC.

This clone was recorded at least ten times. V gene TRBV7-9 combines with J gene TRBJ1-4; 8 positions match TRBD1. Germline CDR1 and CDR2: SEHNR and FQNEAQ (reference sequence). CDR3 size: 13 residues. V lost 5 bases to trimming and J lost 4 bases; unmatched junction nucleotides: 0. This CDR3 is CASSDRGNEKLFF. The DNA for the CDR3 is TGTGCCAGCAGCGACAGGGGTAATGAAAAACTGTTTTTT.